Here is one T cell receptor beta chain with its context. As yet, its antigen is unknown. Relative to the germline gene, one junction end is altered; a read error may explain this. This entry belongs to a study of blood T cells in healthy people across ages. The overall study: In model experiments, template switching was able to capture about one barcoded beta molecule for every two T cells that were present.

From germline, CDR1 is SGHDN and CDR2 FVKESK. CDR3 size: 15 residues. Study-wide results and caveats: Researchers deemed the diversity estimates from one million T cells underestimates. Nothing was known about donor CMV status, and this possibly confounded expanded clonotype changes.

Primers used in a second PCR of roughly 6 to 12 cycles were a sample-barcoded 5' primer and a J-beta primer mix. TCRdb analysed the 5' RACE reads with MiXCR anew, one entry per CDR3 protein. Of some 900,000 distinct CDR3 sequences detected, about 44% appear once; the ten largest clones hold over 10%. J is TRBJ2-3 and V is TRBV14, with D possibly matching TRBD2 (5 bases). The sequence was obtained from a man aged 25 to 40 in good health. The sequencing sample was made of blood. The CDR3 is CASSLQEVPADAQYF. In DNA, the CDR3 is TGTGCCAGCAGCCTGCAGGAGGTCCCGGCAGATGCGCAGTATTTT.